These 24 T cell receptor beta chains came from one sample sequenced in a study of T cell responses to AZD1222 COVID-19 vaccine. Sequencing was performed with immunoSEQ multiplex PCR; in TCRdb, only in-frame clones are kept and a portion is missing. The repertoire holds about 120,000 clones, with about 87% as singletons. Source: peripheral blood, taken on day 0 of AZD1222 vaccination. These receptors came from an adult in good health.

The chain links TRBV13 to TRBJ1-1; D gene uncertain. V lost 4 bases, J lost 3 bases, and 12 bases lay in between. This CDR3 contains 14 residues. Germline V gene sequence: CDR1 PRHDT, CDR2 FYEKMQ (reference sequence). The CDR3, as DNA: TGTGCCAGCAGCTCGGCCAGAGACCACACTGAAGCTTTCTTT. It yields the protein CASSSARDHTEAFF.

V gene TRBV6-1 combines with J gene TRBJ2-7; 7 nucleotides agree with TRBD1. The CDR3 is 13 amino acids. The trim removed 2 bases at V and 6 bases at J, leaving 4 bases unmatched. Germline V gene lookup returns CDR1 MNHNS and CDR2 SASEGT. Here the CDR3 reads CASSESGTVEQYF. The CDR3, as DNA: TGTGCCAGCAGTGAATCCGGGACAGTCGAGCAGTACTTC.

CDR3 amino acids: CASSSGNSNQPQHF. CDR3 nucleotides: TGCGCCAGCAGTTCCGGGAATAGCAATCAGCCCCAGCATTTT. V gene TRBV4-1 combines with J gene TRBJ1-5, with no clear D. The germline gives CDR1 MGHRA, CDR2 YSYEKL. The V and J ends lost 6 bases and 0 bases respectively, with 9 bases between them. This CDR3 is 14 amino acids long.

The CDR3 bases are TGTGCCAGCAGCTTAGGGGGGCCCTCTGGGGCCAACGTCCTGACTTTC. Residues: CASSLGGPSGANVLTF. J is TRBJ2-6 and V is TRBV13; perhaps TRBD1 as D (5 bases). The V end was cut by 0 bases, the J end by 0 bases, with 6 bases between. CDR3 size: 16 residues. Germline V CDR1 and CDR2: PRHDT, FYEKMQ (reference sequence).

V gene TRBV19 combines with J gene TRBJ2-2, with a possible D match to TRBD1 (6 bases). Per the germline V gene, CDR1 is LNHDA and CDR2 is SQIVND (reference sequence). The length of the CDR3 is 15 residues. V was cut by 0 bases and J by 6 bases, with 11 bases left in between. As DNA, the CDR3 is TGTGCCAGTAGTATAGAAACAGGGTTCGCCGGGGAGCTGTTTTTT. Translated: CASSIETGFAGELFF. Drawing the rest from reference TRBV19 and TRBJ2-2, the complete variable domain is DGGITQSPKYLFRKEGQNVTLSCEQNLNHDAMYWYRQDPGQGLRLIYYSQIVNDFQKGDIAEGYSVSREKKESFPLTVTSAQKNPTAFYLCASSIETGFAGELFFGEGSRLTVL.

The chain joins TRBV10-1 to TRBJ2-1, with TRBD2 matching over 13 bases. The CDR3 spans 15 residues. After removal of 2 bases from V and 7 bases from J, the junction contained 2 bases not matched to a gene. CDR1 and CDR2 (germline): WNHNN, SYGVQD (reference sequence). The CDR3 sequence: CASSEPTSGRNEQFF. The DNA for the CDR3 is TGCGCCAGCAGTGAGCCGACTAGCGGGAGGAATGAGCAGTTCTTC.

The V call is TRBV19, the J call TRBJ1-5; D gene unclear. Between the trimmed V and J ends, which lost 1 base and 9 bases, there was a span of 19 bases. This CDR3 comprises 16 residues. CDR1 and CDR2 (germline): LNHDA, SQIVND (reference sequence). The CDR3 loop reads CASSIGYGTLAGPQHF. The CDR3, as DNA: TGTGCCAGTAGTATAGGGTATGGAACCCTGGCGGGGCCCCAGCATTTT.

This sequence joins TRBV28 and TRBJ1-4, with D unclear. V was shortened by 4 bases and J by 7 bases, with 7 bases between the two germline ends. The CDR3 runs to 12 residues. The germline V gene encodes CDR1 MDHEN and CDR2 SYDVKM. The CDR3 is CASSSRGEKLFF. The CDR3 DNA sequence: TGTGCCAGCAGTTCTCGAGGTGAAAAACTGTTTTTT.

This clone was seen a few times. The J gene is TRBJ2-4, the V gene TRBV3-1 (or the pseudogene TRBV3-2), with TRBD2 matching over 12 bases. Germline lookup yields CDR1 LGHDT and CDR2 YNNKEL (reference sequence). V lost 5 bases to trimming and J lost 8 bases; unmatched junction nucleotides: 4. The CDR3 totals 14 residues. As DNA, the CDR3 is TGTGCCAGCAGCGCGACTAGCGGGAGTTACATTCAGTACTTC. Amino acid sequence: CASSATSGSYIQYF.

This clone is a singleton in its sample. CDR3: CATQGPAREKLFF. CDR3 nucleotides: TGTGCCACCCAAGGCCCCGCACGGGAAAAACTGTTTTTT. The V and J genes are TRBV12-3 or TRBV12-4 and TRBJ1-4; D is uncertain. The CDR3 is made up of 13 amino acids. Deletions cut 10 bases from V and 8 bases from J, with 17 bases between.

The gene calls are TRBV10-3 and TRBJ1-6, with D uncertain. V was cut by 0 bases and J by 8 bases, with 8 bases left in between. This CDR3 contains 14 residues. Germline CDR1 ENHRY, CDR2 SYGVKD. CDR3 protein: CAISESGIDSPLHF. Written as DNA, the CDR3 is TGTGCCATCAGTGAGTCTGGTATAGATTCACCCCTCCACTTT.

The chain carries TRBV9 and TRBJ1-4; D ambiguous. The CDR3 has 14 residues. V gave up 0 bases and J gave up 6 bases, with 9 bases separating them. Looked up from germline, CDR1 is SGDLS and CDR2 is YYNGEE. DNA for the CDR3: TGTGCCAGCAGCGTAGGGCAGGAAGATGAAAAACTGTTTTTT. Translated, it gives CASSVGQEDEKLFF. Variable domain in full (rest from reference TRBV9 and TRBJ1-4): DSGVTQTPKHLITATGQRVTLRCSPRSGDLSVYWYQQSLDQGLQFLIQYYNGEERAKGNILERFSAQQFPDLHSELNLSSLELGDSALYFCASSVGQEDEKLFFGSGTQLSVL.

The rearrangement links TRBV5-4 to TRBJ2-2; 12 nucleotides agree with TRBD2. The V segment lost 2 bases and the J segment 5 bases; nucleotides outside the gene matches: 4. The CDR3 length is 16 residues. Per the germline V gene, CDR1 is SGHNT and CDR2 is YYREEE (reference sequence). CDR3 DNA: TGTGCCAGCAGCTTTGGACTAGCGGGACGAACCGGGGAGCTGTTTTTT. Its translation: CASSFGLAGRTGELFF.

CDR3 protein: CASSPGQLIYNSPLHF. In DNA, the CDR3 is TGTGCCAGCAGCCCGGGACAGCTTATCTATAATTCACCCCTCCACTTT. J is TRBJ1-6 and V is TRBV14; 7 bases align to TRBD1. CDR3 length: 16 amino acids. Germline CDR1 and CDR2: SGHDN and FVKESK. Germline trimming cut 4 bases from V and 3 bases from J; bases unmatched to any gene: 6.

This clone was seen a handful of times. This chain joins TRBV18 and TRBJ1-2, with 7 bases that match TRBD1. Germline loops: CDR1 KGHSH, CDR2 LQKENI. This CDR3 comprises 16 residues. J lost 3 bases, V lost 3 bases, and 10 bases had no gene match. CDR3 nucleotide sequence: TGTGCCAGCTCACCTACCGAGACGGACAGGCACTATGGCTACACCTTC. Amino acid sequence: CASSPTETDRHYGYTF.

This clone was seen once. The junction departs from the called germline gene at one end, perhaps through a read error. This chain uses TRBV6-5 with TRBJ1-2, with a weak D call TRBD1 (5 bases). The CDR3 has 15 residues. Germline V lookup: CDR1 MNHEY, CDR2 SVGAGI. The CDR3 DNA reads TGTGACAGCAATGTTGTGAGGGGAAGTACTGGTGGCTACACCTTC. It codes for CDSNVVRGSTGGYTF.

The chain is built from TRBV6-5 and TRBJ1-4; 8 bases agree with TRBD1. Germline lookup yields CDR1 MNHEY and CDR2 SVGAGI. V lost 6 bases, J lost 7 bases, and 7 bases stayed unmatched. The CDR3 consists of 14 residues. CDR3 DNA sequence: TGTGCCAGCAGCTACAGGGGGAAAGGTGAAAAACTGTTTTTT. This translates into CASSYRGKGEKLFF.

The gene calls are TRBV19 and TRBJ1-1; possible D gene TRBD1, 5 bases. This CDR3 comprises 12 residues. Trimming removed 6 bases at V and 7 bases at J, with 12 bases between. Looked up from germline, CDR1 is LNHDA and CDR2 is SQIVND (reference sequence). In DNA, the CDR3 is TGTGCCAGTAGACCTCAGGGATTTGAAGCTTTCTTT. Its translation is CASRPQGFEAFF.

Written as DNA, the CDR3 is TGTGCCAGCAGCCAACCCTGGACTAGCGGGAGTTACGAGCAGTACTTC. Residues: CASSQPWTSGSYEQYF. The chain links TRBV3-1 (or the pseudogene TRBV3-2) to TRBJ2-7; 13 nucleotides agree with TRBD2. Losses at the gene ends were 2 bases for V and 4 bases for J; bases not matched to a gene: 5. Per the germline V gene, CDR1 is LGHDT and CDR2 is YNNKEL (reference sequence). The CDR3 has 16 residues.

The J gene is TRBJ2-1, the V gene TRBV6-5; D is ambiguous. Germline V CDR1 and CDR2: MNHEY, SVGAGI. The CDR3 runs 13 residues. Trimming cost V 2 bases and J 4 bases, with 6 bases left between them. The CDR3 bases are TGTGCCAGCAGTTACGGGATTTACAATGAGCAGTTCTTC. This encodes CASSYGIYNEQFF.

The chain links TRBV19 to TRBJ2-1, with 8 bases fitting TRBD1. The V and J ends lost 4 bases and 7 bases, in that order; junction bases with no gene match: 3. The CDR3 loop spans 13 amino acids. Germline V gives CDR1 LNHDA, CDR2 SQIVND (reference sequence). CDR3 in amino acids: CASSTTGGNEQFF. CDR3 sequence (DNA): TGTGCCAGTAGTACCACAGGGGGAAATGAGCAGTTCTTC.

This chain links TRBV6-5 with TRBJ1-3; D perhaps matches TRBD1 (5 bases). This CDR3 comprises 16 residues. V was trimmed by 4 bases and J by 0 bases, leaving 13 bases between them. Germline CDR1 is MNHEY and CDR2 is SVGAGI. DNA for the CDR3: TGTGCCAGCAGTTTCCTCGGGGGTCCCTCTGGAAACACCATATATTTT. Amino acids: CASSFLGGPSGNTIYF.

The J gene is TRBJ1-1, the V gene TRBV7-7; D possibly corresponds to TRBD1 (5 bases). This CDR3 contains 15 residues. The germline CDR1 and CDR2 sequences are SSHAT and FNYEAQ (reference sequence). Trimming shortened V by 7 bases and J by 4 bases, and 19 bases separated the two germline ends. The CDR3, as DNA: TGTGCCAGCACCACGGAAGGGGTAACGATCACTGAAGCTTTCTTT. Protein: CASTTEGVTITEAFF.

The genes are TRBV4-1 and TRBJ2-7; the match to TRBD1 covers 7 bases. The CDR3 loop spans 14 amino acids. The J segment lost 3 bases and the V segment lost 5 bases, leaving 7 bases of the junction unmatched. Germline CDR1 reads MGHRA; CDR2 reads YSYEKL. The CDR3 loop reads CASSTPGQFYEQYF. The CDR3 DNA is TGCGCCAGCAGCACTCCGGGACAGTTCTACGAGCAGTACTTC.